The next 14 T cell receptor beta chains were all read from a single sample in a study of T cells after somatic rescue of genetic block. Profiled with immunoSEQ multiplex PCR; TCRdb holds only in-frame clones, not every one. This sample has 7,500 to 8,500 clones, with roughly 76% found just once. The material sequenced was peripheral blood mononuclear cells (PBMCs). The receptor source for this set is a boy younger than 18.

The rearrangement links TRBV6-5 to TRBJ2-1; a weak D match, TRBD2 (5 bases). The CDR3 extends over 15 amino acids. V lost 2 bases and J lost 0, with 8 bases in between. Germline assignment: CDR1 MNHEY and CDR2 SVGAGI. The CDR3 here is CASSYTGSSYNEQFF. CDR3 DNA: TGTGCCAGCAGTTACACTGGGAGCTCCTACAATGAGCAGTTCTTC.

The rearrangement links TRBV2 to TRBJ1-2; maybe TRBD1 (5 bases). The CDR3 consists of 15 residues. Trimming took off 6 bases at V and 3 bases at J, with 17 bases between the two ends. Germline CDR1 is SNHLY and CDR2 is FYNNEI. The DNA for the CDR3 is TGTGCCAGCAGGGCCCCCCAGACAGTATACTATGGCTACACCTTC. It translates to CASRAPQTVYYGYTF.

This clone appeared a few times. The rearrangement joins TRBV5-1 to TRBJ1-2; D unresolved. There are 11 residues in the CDR3. Trimming cost V 2 bases and J 4 bases, with 3 bases left between them. Germline V gene data show CDR1 as SGHRS and CDR2 as YFSETQ. CDR3 sequence: CASSFGYGYTF. The CDR3 region has the DNA TGCGCCAGCAGCTTTGGCTATGGCTACACCTTC.

The chain carries TRBV9 and TRBJ2-1; 8 bases align to TRBD2. Germline CDR1 and CDR2: SGDLS and YYNGEE. The CDR3 is 15 residues long. V shed 0 bases, J shed 7 bases, and the junction held 6 bases outside the gene matches. The CDR3: CASSVELADQNEQFF. The CDR3 DNA follows: TGTGCCAGCAGCGTAGAACTAGCGGACCAGAATGAGCAGTTCTTC. Variable domain in full (rest from reference TRBV9 and TRBJ2-1): DSGVTQTPKHLITATGQRVTLRCSPRSGDLSVYWYQQSLDQGLQFLIQYYNGEERAKGNILERFSAQQFPDLHSELNLSSLELGDSALYFCASSVELADQNEQFFGPGTRLTVL.

The genes are TRBV7-9 and TRBJ2-7; tentatively, D is TRBD1 or TRBD2 (6 bases each). V was shortened by 1 base and J by 0 bases, with 10 bases between the two germline ends. Germline CDR1 is SEHNR and CDR2 is FQNEAQ (reference sequence). The CDR3 totals 15 residues. CDR3 amino acids: CASSLGGANSYEQYF. The CDR3 coding sequence is TGTGCCAGCAGCTTAGGGGGGGCTAACTCCTACGAGCAGTACTTC. Using reference TRBV7-9 and TRBJ2-7 for the parts outside the CDR3, the full variable domain is DTGVSQNPRHKITKRGQNVTFRCDPISEHNRLYWYRQTLGQGPEFLTYFQNEAQLEKSRLLSDRFSAERPKGSFSTLEIQRTEQGDSAMYLCASSLGGANSYEQYFGPGTRLTVT.

V usage is TRBV5-4 and J usage is TRBJ1-1, with unresolved D. The CDR3 consists of 14 residues. V lost 4 bases and J lost 4, with 14 bases in between. Germline V gene sequence: CDR1 SGHNT, CDR2 YYREEE (reference sequence). CDR3: CASSRDPSGTEAFF. CDR3 in DNA: TGTGCCAGCAGCCGAGACCCCTCGGGCACTGAAGCTTTCTTT.

V is TRBV5-1 and J is TRBJ2-3; 9 bases match TRBD2. This CDR3 has 12 residues. V gave up 2 bases and J gave up 8 bases; unmatched junction bases: 0. Germline CDR1 and CDR2: SGHRS and YFSETQ. The CDR3 loop is CASSLLAGTQYF. Here the CDR3 DNA reads TGCGCCAGCAGCTTACTAGCGGGTACGCAGTATTTT.

This chain connects TRBV11-3 to TRBJ2-7; 8 nucleotides line up with TRBD1. This CDR3 is built from 12 residues. After removal of 5 bases from V and 10 bases from J, the junction contained 7 bases not matched to a gene. Germline lookup yields CDR1 SGHNT and CDR2 YENEEA. CDR3 region: CASSAGQGLQYF. CDR3 nucleotides: TGTGCCAGCAGCGCTGGACAGGGATTACAGTACTTC. Full variable domain (outside the CDR3, taken from reference TRBV11-3 and TRBJ2-7): EAGVVQSPRYKIIEKKQPVAFWCNPISGHNTLYWYLQNLGQGPELLIRYENEEAVDDSQLPKDRFSAERLKGVDSTLKIQPAELGDSAVYLCASSAGQGLQYFGPGTRLTVT.

The genes are TRBV9 and TRBJ2-1, with TRBD2 as a possible D gene (5 bases). Looked up from germline, CDR1 is SGDLS and CDR2 is YYNGEE. The CDR3 loop spans 18 amino acids. Trimming pared 3 bases from V and 8 bases from J, leaving 27 bases between. CDR3 residues: CASSARGGNPGDFDEQFF. Here the CDR3 DNA reads TGTGCCAGCAGCGCGCGTGGTGGGAACCCCGGGGATTTTGATGAGCAGTTCTTC.

The chain employs TRBV4-3 and TRBJ2-5, with a possible D match to TRBD2 (6 bases). CDR3 length: 15 amino acids. Between the trimmed V and J ends, which lost 3 bases and 7 bases, there was a span of 18 bases. Per the germline V gene, CDR1 is LGHNA and CDR2 is YSLEER. CDR3 sequence (DNA): TGCGCCAGCAGCCACTCCCGGACTACTTGGGGGACCCAGTACTTC. It encodes CASSHSRTTWGTQYF.

This chain uses TRBV7-9 with TRBJ1-4; 8 nucleotides line up with TRBD1. Germline assignment: CDR1 SEHNR and CDR2 FQNEAQ (reference sequence). The CDR3 extends over 15 amino acids. With V trimmed by 5 bases and J by 8 bases, 10 bases remained unmatched. The chain's CDR3 is CASSTTGAVGEKLFF. In DNA, the CDR3 is TGTGCCAGCAGCACGACAGGGGCGGTGGGGGAAAAACTGTTTTTT.

This chain uses TRBV4-1 with TRBJ1-4, with D possibly TRBD1 on 6 matching bases. The CDR3 has 15 amino acids. V was cut by 2 bases and J by 4 bases, with 11 bases left in between. Per germline, CDR1 MGHRA and CDR2 YSYEKL. The CDR3 reads CASSQSGRGNEKLFF. The DNA for the CDR3 is TGCGCCAGCAGCCAATCCGGCAGGGGTAATGAAAAACTGTTTTTT.

CDR3 in amino acids: CASSLGGRAYNEQFF. The CDR3 DNA reads TGTGCCAGCAGCTTAGGAGGGAGGGCCTACAATGAGCAGTTCTTC. The V gene is TRBV7-2, the J gene TRBJ2-1; TRBD2 matches 7 bases. The CDR3 runs to 15 residues. V shed 1 base, J shed 2 bases, and the junction held 2 bases outside the gene matches. Per germline, CDR1 SGHTA and CDR2 FQGNSA.

This chain joins TRBV7-3 and TRBJ2-3; 9 positions agree with TRBD2. Germline V gene lookup returns CDR1 SGHTA and CDR2 FQGTGA. This CDR3 contains 15 residues. V lost 2 bases to trimming and J lost 2 bases; unmatched junction nucleotides: 2. The CDR3: CASSLSSGNTDTQYF. The CDR3 DNA sequence: TGTGCCAGCAGCTTATCTAGCGGGAACACAGATACGCAGTATTTT.